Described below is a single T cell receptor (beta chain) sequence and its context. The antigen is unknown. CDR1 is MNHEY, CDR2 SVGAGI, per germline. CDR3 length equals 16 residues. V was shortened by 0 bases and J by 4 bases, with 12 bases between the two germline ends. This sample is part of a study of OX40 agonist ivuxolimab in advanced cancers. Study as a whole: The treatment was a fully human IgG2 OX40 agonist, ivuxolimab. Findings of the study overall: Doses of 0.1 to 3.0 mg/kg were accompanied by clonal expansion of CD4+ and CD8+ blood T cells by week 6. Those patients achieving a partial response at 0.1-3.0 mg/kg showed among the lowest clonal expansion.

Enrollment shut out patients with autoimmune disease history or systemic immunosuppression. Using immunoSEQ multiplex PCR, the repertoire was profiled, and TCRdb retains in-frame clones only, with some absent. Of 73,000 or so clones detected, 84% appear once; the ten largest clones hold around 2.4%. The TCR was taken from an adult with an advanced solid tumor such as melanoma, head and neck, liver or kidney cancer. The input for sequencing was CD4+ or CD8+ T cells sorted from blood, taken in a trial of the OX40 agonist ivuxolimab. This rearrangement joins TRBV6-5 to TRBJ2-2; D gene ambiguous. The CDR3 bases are TGTGCCAGCAGTTACTCGATTTTATCGGCCACCGGGGAGCTGTTTTTT. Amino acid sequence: CASSYSILSATGELFF.